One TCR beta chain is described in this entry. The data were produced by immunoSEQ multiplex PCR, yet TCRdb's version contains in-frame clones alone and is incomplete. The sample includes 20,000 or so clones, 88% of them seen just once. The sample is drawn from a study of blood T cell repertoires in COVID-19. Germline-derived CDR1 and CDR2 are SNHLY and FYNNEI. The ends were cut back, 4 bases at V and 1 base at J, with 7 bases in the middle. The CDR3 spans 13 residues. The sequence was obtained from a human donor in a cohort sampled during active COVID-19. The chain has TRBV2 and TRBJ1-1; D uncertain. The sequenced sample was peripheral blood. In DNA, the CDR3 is TGTGCCAGCAGTGTGGCCGAGAACACTGAAGCTTTCTTT. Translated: CASSVAENTEAFF.